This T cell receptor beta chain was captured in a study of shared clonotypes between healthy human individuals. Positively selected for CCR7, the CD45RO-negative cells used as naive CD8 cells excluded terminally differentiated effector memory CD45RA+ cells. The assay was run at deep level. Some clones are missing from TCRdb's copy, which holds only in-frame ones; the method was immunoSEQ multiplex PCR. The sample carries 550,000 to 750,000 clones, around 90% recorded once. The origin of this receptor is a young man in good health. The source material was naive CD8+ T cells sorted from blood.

The CDR3 is CASSFPSYEQYF. CDR3 bases: TGTGCCAGCAGTTTCCCCTCCTACGAGCAGTACTTC. The V call is TRBV27, the J call TRBJ2-7; no firm D call. The CDR3 covers 12 residues. Germline assignment: CDR1 MNHEY and CDR2 SMNVEV (reference sequence). V was shortened by 3 bases and J by 0 bases, with 3 bases between the two germline ends.